The clone carrying this T cell receptor (beta chain) was seen at least ten times. The CDR3 spans 13 residues. The germline V and J ends were trimmed by 0 bases and 4 bases, with 6 bases remaining between them. Germline V gene data show CDR1 as LGHDT and CDR2 as YNNKEL (reference sequence). Clinical symptoms, serum thyroxine, TRAb, thyroid ultrasound and orbital computed tomography established diagnosis. Each 10 ml fresh peripheral blood draw supplied the PBMCs. This sample was taken from a study of T cells in Graves' hyperthyroidism and ophthalmopathy. On the study more broadly: At initial diagnosis, before any treatment had begun, peripheral blood was obtained.

RNA transcripts provided the source from which TCR beta CDR3 regions were amplified. Researchers ran a first-round RT-PCR on the TCR CDR3 using the HTBI primer set. TCRdb independently ran MiXCR on the multiplex PCR reads; one entry per CDR3 protein. The table has some 500,000 distinct CDR3 sequences, approximately 16% seen once. The sequence came from a young woman with Graves' ophthalmopathy. The sequenced sample consisted of blood. This chain joins TRBV3-1 and TRBJ1-1; D is ambiguous. CDR3: CASSQDMSTEAFF. The CDR3 DNA reads as TGTGCCAGCAGCCAAGACATGTCCACTGAAGCTTTCTTT.